The 3 T cell receptor beta chains in this list originate from one sample, sequenced in a study of T cells in Graves' hyperthyroidism and ophthalmopathy. Amplified TCR beta CDR3 regions derived from RNA transcripts. TCR CDR3 underwent first-round RT-PCR with the HTBI primer set. MiXCR, applied by TCRdb to the multiplex PCR reads, yields one record per CDR3 protein. Among roughly 550,000 distinct CDR3 sequences listed, about 16% were seen once. Material for sequencing was blood. The source of these receptors is a young woman with Graves' ophthalmopathy.

This clonotype was seen only a few times. The chain is built from TRBV7-9 and TRBJ2-2, with 8 bases that match TRBD1. This CDR3 comprises 16 residues. The germline V gene has CDR1 SEHNR and CDR2 FQNEAQ (reference sequence). After removal of 5 bases from V and 4 bases from J, the junction contained 9 bases not matched to a gene. CDR3 DNA: TGTGCCAGCAGCGAACGGGACAGGTTGAGCACCGGGGAGCTGTTTTTT. Translation: CASSERDRLSTGELFF.

This clonotype was picked up many times. The chain combines TRBV27 with TRBJ2-7; no firm D call. The CDR3 has 14 residues. Germline loops: CDR1 MNHEY, CDR2 SMNVEV (reference sequence). V was shortened by 7 bases and J by 2 bases, with 15 bases between the two germline ends. The CDR3 nucleotides are TGTGCCAGCAATCGTTTAGGGTTTACCTACGAGCAGTACTTC. Residues: CASNRLGFTYEQYF.

V usage is TRBV30 and J usage is TRBJ1-2; D ambiguous. CDR1 is GTSNPN, CDR2 SVGIG, per germline (reference sequence). Trimming cost V 0 bases and J 4 bases, with 15 bases left between them. The CDR3 covers 15 residues. CDR3 loop: CAWSVRIAARYGYTF. Here the CDR3 DNA reads TGTGCCTGGAGTGTACGAATTGCGGCGCGCTATGGCTACACCTTC.